A selection of T cell receptor beta chains follows, all from one sample in a study of blood T cells in healthy people across ages. TCRdb reprocessed the 5' RACE reads with MiXCR, giving one entry per CDR3 protein. The sample consists of roughly 640,000 distinct CDR3 sequences, about 30% of them appearing once. Specimen: blood. Receptors originate from a woman older than 75 in good health. CDR3s include the opening cysteine and the closing phenylalanine or tryptophan. D genes are given only for firm matches. Size values are once, few and many counts, or a class for expanded clones, and some rows have none.

clone_size	v_call	d_call	j_call	cdr3_nt	cdr3_aa
many	TRBV20-1	TRBD1	TRBJ1-5	TGCAGTGCTCAGGGACAGGGGGTCGACCAGCCCCAGCATTTT	CSAQGQGVDQPQHF
many	TRBV6-1	TRBD1	TRBJ1-2	TGTGCCAGCAGTGAAAGGGACAGAAGGTCTGGCTACACCTTC	CASSERDRRSGYTF
NA	TRBV11-2	TRBD2	TRBJ2-1	TGTGCCAGCAGCTCAACCGCGGGGGGAGATGGGCAGTTCTTC	CASSSTAGGDGQFF
few	TRBV4-1	TRBD1	TRBJ1-5	TGCGCCAGCAGCCAAGTTAGGACAGGGGGCATTCAGCCCCAGCATTTT	CASSQVRTGGIQPQHF
many	TRBV20-1	NA	TRBJ2-4	TGCAGTGCTAGAGATTACGCGGGGCGACAGAAAAACATTCAGTACTTC	CSARDYAGRQKNIQYF
many	TRBV29-1	NA	TRBJ2-3	TGCAGCGTTGATGGGGCGCGCACAGATACGCAGTATTTT	CSVDGARTDTQYF
many	TRBV4-1	NA	TRBJ2-3	TGCGCCAGCAGCCCACGGGGGCATAGCGGGAGCACAGATACGCAGTATTTT	CASSPRGHSGSTDTQYF
many	TRBV15	TRBD1	TRBJ2-7	TGTGCCACCAGCAGAGAACAACCCCAGACAGGGGCCGTCTACGAGCAGTACTTC	CATSREQPQTGAVYEQYF
many	TRBV7-2	NA	TRBJ1-2	TGTGCCAGCAGCCCGGACGCCCCCTCGACTAACTATGGCTACACCTTC	CASSPDAPSTNYGYTF
many	TRBV3-1	NA	TRBJ2-1	TGTGCCAGCAGCCAAGGCGGGCTCGGGTACAATGAGCAGTTCTTC	CASSQGGLGYNEQFF
NA	TRBV10-3	NA	TRBJ2-7	TGTGCCATCAGTGAGTGGACCTACGAGCAGTACTTC	CAISEWTYEQYF
NA	TRBV29-1	TRBD1	TRBJ1-2	TGCAGCGTTCAGGGGGGGTTTGGCTACACCTTC	CSVQGGFGYTF
few	TRBV5-6	NA	TRBJ1-1	TGTGCCAGCAGGATGACAAACACTGAAGCTTTCTTT	CASRMTNTEAFF
NA	TRBV12-3/TRBV12-4	TRBD2	TRBJ2-3	TGTGCCAGCAGTTTCCAAAGCGGGGGGGGCACAGATACGCAGTATTTT	CASSFQSGGGTDTQYF
NA	TRBV15	TRBD1	TRBJ1-1	TGTGCCACCAGCCCCCGGGGACAGGGGACCACTGAAGCTTTCTTT	CATSPRGQGTTEAFF
many	TRBV5-1	NA	TRBJ2-3	TGCGCCAGCAGCTTGGATCAGAACACAGATACGCAGTATTTT	CASSLDQNTDTQYF
few	TRBV20-1	NA	TRBJ2-3	TGCAGTGCTAGAGAGGACAGCCTCAGCACAGATACGCAGTATTTT	CSAREDSLSTDTQYF
few	TRBV18	NA	TRBJ1-2	TGTGCCAGCTCAAGTCGCTCGGTGGACGGCTATGGCTACACCTTC	CASSSRSVDGYGYTF
few	TRBV13	NA	TRBJ1-5	TGTGCCAGCAGCTTAGGCGGGGGGCTGAATGTCAATCAGCCCCAGCATTTT	CASSLGGGLNVNQPQHF
many	TRBV14	NA	TRBJ2-7	TGTGCCAGCAGCCCCCGATCGCGCTACGAGCAGTACTTC	CASSPRSRYEQYF